The text below deals with one TCR beta chain. Its cognate antigen has yet to be identified. No qualities accompany the bases; no much larger clone lies one base away. CDR1 and CDR2 are read off the germline V gene as LGHNA and YNFKEQ. The CDR3 sequence holds 19 residues, the cysteine and phenylalanine included. Of all the DNA, just the CDR3 is kept, 57 bases in frame from base 1. From V the trimming removes 4 bases and from J it removes 0 bases, while the gene matches leave 11 bases of the junction unaccounted for. This specimen comes from a study of technical replicates of blood from a few donors (dated by TCRdb to the late 2010s). The method was the immunoSEQ multiplex PCR assay. What TCRdb holds here is the immuneACCESS table cut down to in-frame rearrangements. Part of the clones is not present; checked against another copy, under half of the missing clones reflect an unresolved V gene, and the others are unexplained. This sample comprises about 81,000 clones, roughly four fifths of them detected only once. About 4% of the sample belongs to the ten largest clones.

The sequence came from a human donor in good health. Some clones in this sample may be carry-over from other donors' samples. Specimen: PBMCs. The sequence is built from TRBV4-2 and TRBJ2-1, with TRBD2 matching 11 junction bases. CDR3 sequence: CASSLDLAGGLSSYNEQFF. The nucleotide sequence is given as TGTGCCAGCAGCCTAGACTTAGCGGGGGGGCTAAGCTCCTACAATGAGCAGTTCTTC.